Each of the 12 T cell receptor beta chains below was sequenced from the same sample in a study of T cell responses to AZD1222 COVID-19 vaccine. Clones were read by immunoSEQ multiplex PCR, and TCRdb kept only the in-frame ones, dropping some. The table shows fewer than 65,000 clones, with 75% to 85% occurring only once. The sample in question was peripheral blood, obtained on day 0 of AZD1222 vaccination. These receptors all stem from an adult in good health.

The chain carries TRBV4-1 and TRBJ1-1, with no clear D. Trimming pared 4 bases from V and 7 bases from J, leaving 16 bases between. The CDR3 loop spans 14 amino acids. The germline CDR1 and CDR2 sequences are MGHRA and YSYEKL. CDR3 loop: CASSPITGFDEAFF. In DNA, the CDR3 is TGCGCCAGCAGCCCCATTACGGGTTTTGATGAAGCTTTCTTT.

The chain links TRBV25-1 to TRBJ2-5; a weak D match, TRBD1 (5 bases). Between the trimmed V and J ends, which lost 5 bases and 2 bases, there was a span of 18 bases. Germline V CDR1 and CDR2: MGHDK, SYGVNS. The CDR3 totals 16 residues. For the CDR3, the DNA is TGTGCCAGCAGTCTCCAGGGTGGTAGTTTTCAAGAGACCCAGTACTTC. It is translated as CASSLQGGSFQETQYF.

CDR3 sequence reads: CASSQAYASEAFF. CDR3 nucleotide sequence: TGCGCCAGCAGCCAAGCCTATGCGTCTGAAGCTTTCTTT. The genes are TRBV4-3 and TRBJ1-1; D gene ambiguous. The CDR3 loop spans 13 amino acids. Germline CDR1 LGHNA, CDR2 YSLEER. Trimming pared 1 base from V and 6 bases from J, leaving 9 bases between.

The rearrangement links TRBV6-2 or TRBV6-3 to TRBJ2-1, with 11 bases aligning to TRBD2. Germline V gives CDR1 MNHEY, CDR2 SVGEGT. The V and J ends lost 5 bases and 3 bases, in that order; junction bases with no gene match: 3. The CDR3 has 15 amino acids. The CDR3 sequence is CASSAGTSGYNEQFF. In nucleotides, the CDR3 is TGTGCCAGCAGTGCCGGGACTAGCGGCTACAATGAGCAGTTCTTC.

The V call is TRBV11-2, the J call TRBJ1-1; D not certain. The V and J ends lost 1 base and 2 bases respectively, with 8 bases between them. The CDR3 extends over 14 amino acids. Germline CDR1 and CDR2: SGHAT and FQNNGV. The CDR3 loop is CASSLAPDNTEAFF. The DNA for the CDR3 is TGTGCCAGCAGCTTAGCCCCAGATAACACTGAAGCTTTCTTT.

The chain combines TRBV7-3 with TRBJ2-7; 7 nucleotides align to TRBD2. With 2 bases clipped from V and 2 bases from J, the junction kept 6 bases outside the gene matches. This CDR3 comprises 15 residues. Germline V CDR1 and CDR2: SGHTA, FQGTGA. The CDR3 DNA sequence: TGTGCCAGCAGCTTATCCGGCGGGAGCGCCTACGAGCAGTACGTC. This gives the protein CASSLSGGSAYEQYV.

The chain's CDR3 is CASSQGQGNTEAFF. Here the CDR3 DNA reads TGTGCCAGCAGCCAGGGACAGGGGAACACTGAAGCTTTCTTT. The chain combines TRBV13 with TRBJ1-1; 9 bases are a match to TRBD1. CDR3 length: 14 residues. CDR1 and CDR2 (germline): PRHDT, FYEKMQ (reference sequence). With 5 bases clipped from V and 1 base from J, the junction kept 2 bases outside the gene matches. Full variable domain (remainder filled in from reference TRBV13 and TRBJ1-1): AAGVIQSPRHLIKEKRETATLKCYPIPRHDTVYWYQQGPGQDPQFLISFYEKMQSDKGSIPDRFSAQQFSDYHSELNMSSLELGDSALYFCASSQGQGNTEAFFGQGTRLTVV.

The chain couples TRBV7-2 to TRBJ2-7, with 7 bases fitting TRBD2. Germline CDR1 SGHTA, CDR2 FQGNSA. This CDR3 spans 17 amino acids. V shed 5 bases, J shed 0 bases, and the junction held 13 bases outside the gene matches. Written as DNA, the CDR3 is TGTGCCAGCAGCCCCGATAATAGAGGCGGGAGCTCCTACGAGCAGTACGTC. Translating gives CASSPDNRGGSSYEQYV.

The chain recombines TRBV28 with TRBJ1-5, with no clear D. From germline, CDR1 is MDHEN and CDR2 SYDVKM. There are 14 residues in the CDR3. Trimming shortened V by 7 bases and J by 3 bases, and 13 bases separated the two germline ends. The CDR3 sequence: CASTLLAVNQPQHF. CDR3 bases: TGTGCCAGCACCCTCTTGGCGGTCAATCAGCCCCAGCATTTT.

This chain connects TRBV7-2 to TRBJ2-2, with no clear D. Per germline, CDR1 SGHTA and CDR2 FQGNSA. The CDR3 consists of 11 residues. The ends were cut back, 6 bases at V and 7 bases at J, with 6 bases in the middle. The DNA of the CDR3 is TGTGCCAGCAGGTGGTTCGGGGAGCTGTTTTTT. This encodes CASRWFGELFF.

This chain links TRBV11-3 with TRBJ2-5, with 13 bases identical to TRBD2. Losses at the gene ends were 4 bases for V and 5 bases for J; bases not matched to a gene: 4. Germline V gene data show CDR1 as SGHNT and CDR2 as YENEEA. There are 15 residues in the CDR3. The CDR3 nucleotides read TGTGCCAGCAGCTCAGGGACTAGCGGGACCGAGACCCAGTACTTC. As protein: CASSSGTSGTETQYF.

The CDR3 is CAISEGRRNSNQPQHF. CDR3 DNA sequence: TGTGCCATCAGTGAGGGACGGAGAAATAGCAATCAGCCCCAGCATTTT. The rearrangement joins TRBV10-3 to TRBJ1-5; unclear D gene. Per the germline V gene, CDR1 is ENHRY and CDR2 is SYGVKD. The V and J ends lost 2 bases and 0 bases respectively, with 11 bases between them. The CDR3 length is 16 residues.